Below are 20 T cell receptor beta chains sequenced from a single sample in a study of T cells after yellow fever vaccination. TCRdb used MiXCR to reprocess the 5' RACE reads, holding one entry per CDR3 protein. The top ten hold 25% to 35% of the sample, which has around 68,000 distinct CDR3 sequences, around 7% seen once. Sequenced here: CD8+ T cells sorted from PBMCs, sampled roughly 10 days after the first yellow fever vaccination. These receptor sequences come from a man younger than 30 who received the YFV17D yellow fever vaccine.

This clonotype was detected many times. The chain carries TRBV6-5 and TRBJ1-6, with D possibly matching TRBD1 (5 bases). This CDR3 is built from 16 residues. The germline gives CDR1 MNHEY, CDR2 SVGAGI. V dropped 0 bases and J dropped 6 bases, with 12 bases sitting between them. The CDR3 DNA follows: TGTGCCAGCAGTTACTCGTCGGGACTGGTTAATTCACCCCTCCACTTT. It yields the protein CASSYSSGLVNSPLHF.

The chain employs TRBV19 and TRBJ2-2; D possibly corresponds to TRBD1 (5 bases). In germline, CDR1 is LNHDA, CDR2 SQIVND (reference sequence). This CDR3 has 14 amino acids. V shed 1 base and J shed 6 bases, with 9 bases lying between them. The CDR3 DNA reads as TGTGCCAGTAGTATAGTGTCAGGGCCCGGGGAGCTGTTTTTT. It encodes CASSIVSGPGELFF.

V usage is TRBV10-3 and J usage is TRBJ1-2, with 11 bases fitting TRBD1. Germline V gene lookup returns CDR1 ENHRY and CDR2 SYGVKD. CDR3 length: 16 amino acids. The ends lost 2 bases at V and 3 bases at J; junction bases unmatched: 5. The CDR3, as DNA: TGTGCCATCAGTGAGGGGACAGGGGGAGACTACTATGGCTACACCTTC. Its translation: CAISEGTGGDYYGYTF.

This clonotype was observed a few times. This chain uses TRBV6-5 with TRBJ2-7; D is undetermined. The CDR3 is made up of 13 amino acids. Germline values: CDR1 MNHEY, CDR2 SVGAGI. The V end lost 3 bases, the J end lost 6 bases, and 12 bases lay between the germline ends. CDR3 sequence reads: CASSYLNSGEQYV. The CDR3 DNA reads TGTGCCAGCAGTTATCTGAACTCGGGCGAGCAGTACGTC.

This clonotype showed up just a few times. The CDR3 region has the DNA TGTGCCAGCAGCACCCTAGACTTCGATGGCTACACCTTC. It yields the protein CASSTLDFDGYTF. The chain combines TRBV6-5 with TRBJ1-2; D is uncertain. Germline V gene data show CDR1 as MNHEY and CDR2 as SVGAGI. CDR3 size: 13 residues. The V gene lost 6 bases and the J gene lost 6 bases, with 14 bases spanning the gap.

The rearrangement links TRBV2 to TRBJ2-7; D not certain. This CDR3 comprises 13 residues. The ends were cut back, 2 bases at V and 0 bases at J, with 5 bases in the middle. The germline V gene has CDR1 SNHLY and CDR2 FYNNEI. CDR3 amino acids: CASSEYTSYEQYV. The DNA for the CDR3 is TGTGCCAGCAGTGAATATACCTCCTACGAGCAGTACGTC.

This clonotype showed up many times. This chain connects TRBV15 to TRBJ1-1; TRBD1 aligns across 8 bases. With 5 bases clipped from V and 3 bases from J, the junction kept 11 bases outside the gene matches. Germline values: CDR1 LNHNV, CDR2 YYDKDF (reference sequence). The CDR3 is made up of 16 amino acids. This CDR3 reads CATSPPLTGEDTEAFF. In DNA form, the CDR3 reads TGTGCCACCAGCCCTCCGCTGACAGGGGAGGACACTGAAGCTTTCTTT.

There are a few counts of this clonotype. The chain combines TRBV11-3 with TRBJ2-3, with TRBD1 matching 11 bases. Germline V gene data show CDR1 as SGHNT and CDR2 as YENEEA. V lost 5 bases, J lost 4 bases, and 5 bases stayed unmatched. The CDR3 loop spans 15 amino acids. In nucleotides, the CDR3 is TGTGCCAGCAGCACCCGGGACAGGGGGGCAGATACGCAGTATTTT. It specifies CASSTRDRGADTQYF.

This clonotype was observed many times. The chain uses TRBV7-9 and TRBJ2-1, with 9 bases matching TRBD2. The V gene's germline CDR1 is SEHNR and CDR2 FQNEAQ (reference sequence). This CDR3 is 15 amino acids long. Losses at the gene ends were 4 bases for V and 9 bases for J; bases not matched to a gene: 10. CDR3 loop: CASSSLAGGPGEQFF. The CDR3 DNA reads as TGTGCCAGCAGCTCCCTTGCGGGGGGGCCAGGTGAGCAGTTCTTC.

This clonotype has a count of ten or more. This chain joins TRBV4-1 and TRBJ1-2; TRBD1 might be the D (6 bases). The CDR3 runs 17 residues. The germline V gene encodes CDR1 MGHRA and CDR2 YSYEKL. The V gene lost 0 bases and the J gene lost 1 base, with 15 bases spanning the gap. This CDR3 reads CASSQDPGGLNNYGYTF. CDR3 in DNA: TGCGCCAGCAGCCAAGACCCCGGGGGCCTGAATAACTATGGCTACACCTTC.

In this sample, this clonotype turned up many times. V gene TRBV4-3 combines with J gene TRBJ1-5; D unresolved. Trimming left V 0 bases short and J 2 bases short, with 8 bases between. CDR3 length: 15 residues. Per the germline V gene, CDR1 is LGHNA and CDR2 is YSLEER. The CDR3 protein is CASSQDRFGNQPQHF. The DNA for the CDR3 is TGCGCCAGCAGCCAAGACAGGTTTGGCAATCAGCCCCAGCATTTT.

The rearrangement joins TRBV7-8 to TRBJ2-3; the D is unclear. The CDR3 is 16 residues long. V lost 1 base and J 3 bases, leaving 14 bases between the germline ends. CDR1 SGHVS and CDR2 FQNEAQ come from the germline V gene. The CDR3 sequence is CASSLEMAGMTDTQYF. The CDR3 bases are TGTGCCAGCAGCTTAGAGATGGCAGGAATGACAGATACGCAGTATTTT.

The V and J genes are TRBV29-1 and TRBJ1-5, with D tentatively TRBD1 (5 bases). Looked up from germline, CDR1 is SQVTM and CDR2 is ANQGSEA. V lost 6 bases, J lost 4 bases, and 10 bases lay in between. This CDR3 spans 12 amino acids. The CDR3, as DNA: TGCAGCGTCCGGGACGGAAATCAGCCCCAGCATTTT. Translation: CSVRDGNQPQHF.

This clonotype came up many times. This sequence joins TRBV5-5 and TRBJ1-4, with D possibly TRBD1 on 6 matching bases. Between the trimmed V and J ends, which lost 0 bases and 6 bases, there was a span of 15 bases. This CDR3 region has 16 residues. CDR1 and CDR2 (germline): SGHKS, YYEKEE (reference sequence). CDR3 sequence: CASSLAPGRGDEKLFF. In nucleotides, the CDR3 is TGTGCCAGCAGCTTGGCTCCAGGCAGGGGTGATGAAAAACTGTTTTTT. The complete variable domain, with remaining parts taken from reference TRBV5-5 and TRBJ1-4, reads DAGVTQSPTHLIKTRGQQVTLRCSPISGHKSVSWYQQVLGQGPQFIFQYYEKEERGRGNFPDRFSARQFPNYSSELNVNALLLGDSALYLCASSLAPGRGDEKLFFGSGTQLSVL.

This clonotype turned up a few times. This chain links TRBV7-6 with TRBJ2-1; the match to TRBD2 covers 7 bases. The CDR3 consists of 16 residues. The V and J ends lost 1 base and 12 bases, in that order; junction bases with no gene match: 15. Per germline, CDR1 SGHVS and CDR2 FNYEAQ. The CDR3 DNA reads TGTGCCAGCAGCTTAGGCTCACCCGGACCGGGCGGGGGGCAGTTCTTC. Encoded protein: CASSLGSPGPGGGQFF.

In this sample, this clonotype turned up a few times. The chain uses TRBV7-9 and TRBJ1-1; 9 bases map to TRBD1. The length of the CDR3 is 15 residues. Germline V lookup: CDR1 SEHNR, CDR2 FQNEAQ (reference sequence). With V trimmed by 7 bases and J by 7 bases, 13 bases remained unmatched. CDR3 in DNA: TGTGCCAGCATACGGGACAGGGCGGGTACTGATGAAGCTTTCTTT. It codes for CASIRDRAGTDEAFF.

In this sample, this clonotype turned up many times. The rearrangement uses TRBV29-1 and TRBJ2-1; 8 nucleotides agree with TRBD1. Germline V gene data show CDR1 as SQVTM and CDR2 as ANQGSEA. This CDR3 is built from 16 residues. With V trimmed by 2 bases and J by 0 bases, 6 bases remained unmatched. The CDR3: CSVEQGAVSSYNEQFF. In nucleotides, the CDR3 is TGCAGCGTTGAACAGGGGGCCGTTAGCTCCTACAATGAGCAGTTCTTC.

This clonotype was counted at least ten times. The chain links TRBV12-3 or TRBV12-4 to TRBJ2-7, with 8 bases that match TRBD1. The junction had 9 bases not matched to a gene; V was cut back by 6 bases and J by 5 bases. The CDR3 has 14 amino acids. The chain's CDR3 is CASRHRGKPNEQYV. CDR3 DNA sequence: TGTGCCAGCAGGCACAGGGGGAAACCAAACGAGCAGTACGTC.

The sample holds many counts of this clonotype. The CDR3 spells CASCGDSYNEQFF. The CDR3 region has the DNA TGTGCCAGTTGTGGGGACTCCTACAATGAGCAGTTCTTC. V gene TRBV7-9 combines with J gene TRBJ2-1; D unresolved. Germline V gene data show CDR1 as SEHNR and CDR2 as FQNEAQ (reference sequence). V was pared by 9 bases and J by 0 bases, with 9 bases between. The CDR3 totals 13 residues.

The chain couples TRBV5-4 to TRBJ2-7; the match to TRBD2 covers 8 bases. Germline-derived CDR1 and CDR2 are SGHNT and YYREEE (reference sequence). Trimming removed 4 bases from V and 0 bases from J; junction bases left unmatched: 3. The CDR3 covers 14 residues. The CDR3 loop reads CASSTGLGSYEQYF. CDR3 nucleotide sequence: TGTGCCAGCAGCACGGGACTAGGCTCCTACGAGCAGTACTTC.